The rows below give T cell receptor beta chains drawn from one sample of a study of cytomegalovirus exposure and HLA in healthy donors. Assay used: immunoSEQ multiplex PCR; TCRdb lists only in-frame clones, some missing. Of 140,000 to 150,000 clones detected, 60% to 75% appear once; the ten largest clones hold 7%. Sequencing was performed on PBMCs. Receptor source: a man younger than 45 in good health and CMV-seronegative. Each CDR3 is given with its conserved first and last residue. The D gene is left open where the match is weak. Not all rows give a size; the values are once, few, many and, for expanded clones, a class.

V gene,D gene,clone size,J gene,CDR3 DNA,CDR3 protein
TRBV6-6,NA,few,TRBJ1-6,TGTGCCAGCAGTTACTCGAACAGGGTCAATTCACCCCTCCACTTT,CASSYSNRVNSPLHF
TRBV7-9,TRBD2,NA,TRBJ2-1,TGTGCCAGCAGCTTAAACCGGCGGACTAGCGGATCCAATGAGCAGTTCTTC,CASSLNRRTSGSNEQFF
TRBV28,NA,NA,TRBJ2-1,TGTGCCAGCAGTCCCGGACAGCCTGAGCAGTTCTTC,CASSPGQPEQFF
TRBV28,NA,NA,TRBJ2-5,TGTGCCAGCAGTTCTCAGAATTCGAAAGAGACCCAGTACTTC,CASSSQNSKETQYF
TRBV14,NA,NA,TRBJ2-7,TGTGCCAGCAGCCAAGGACAGGTCTACGAGCAGTACTTC,CASSQGQVYEQYF
TRBV6-1,NA,NA,TRBJ2-7,TGTGCCAGCAGTGAAGACCGGGAGCAGTACTTC,CASSEDREQYF
TRBV6-6,TRBD1,NA,TRBJ1-5,TGTGCCAGCAGTTACGATGTGACAGGGGATCAGCCCCAGCATTTT,CASSYDVTGDQPQHF
TRBV4-2,TRBD2,NA,TRBJ2-5,TGTGCCAGCAGCCAGGGACTAGCGGGAGTTACAGAGACCCAGTACTTC,CASSQGLAGVTETQYF
TRBV30,NA,NA,TRBJ1-1,TGTGCCTGGAGTCCCGTCGCCACCAGGTTGAACACTGAAGCTTTCTTT,CAWSPVATRLNTEAFF
TRBV5-1,NA,NA,TRBJ2-1,TGCGCCAGCAGCTTGGATCCGTCCGGGACTGTCTACAATGAGCAGTTCTTC,CASSLDPSGTVYNEQFF
TRBV27,NA,NA,TRBJ1-1,TGTGCCAGCACCACTTGGGACACCACGGGGAACACTGAAGCTTTCTTT,CASTTWDTTGNTEAFF
TRBV5-1,NA,once,TRBJ1-3,TGCGCCAGCAGCTTGGGAGGGGGAAGCTCTGGAAACACCATATATTTT,CASSLGGGSSGNTIYF
TRBV5-4,NA,NA,TRBJ2-3,TGTGCCAGCAGCTTTGGGGGAGGAAGCACAGATACGCAGTATTTT,CASSFGGGSTDTQYF
TRBV28,NA,NA,TRBJ1-6,TGTGCCAGCAACATAGCGGGGTCCCCCCCTAATTCACCCCTCCACTTT,CASNIAGSPPNSPLHF
TRBV10-3,NA,once,TRBJ2-1,TGTGCCATCAGTGGCGCACGGGGGAGCTCCTACAATGAGCAGTTCTTC,CAISGARGSSYNEQFF